Described below is a single T cell receptor (beta chain) sequence and its context. The data are from a study of OX40 agonist ivuxolimab in advanced cancers. Produced via immunoSEQ multiplex PCR; TCRdb's table is partial and in-frame only. This table has some 76,000 clones, nearly 95% appearing once. With 10 bases removed from V and 7 bases from J, the gap between germline ends came to 20 bases. The germline CDR1 and CDR2 sequences are MDHEN and SYDVKM. This CDR3 is 14 amino acids long. The sample in question was CD4+ or CD8+ T cells sorted from blood, obtained in a trial of the OX40 agonist ivuxolimab. This TCR derives from an adult with an advanced solid tumor such as melanoma, head and neck, liver or kidney cancer. V usage is TRBV28 and J usage is TRBJ1-5; weak D call: TRBD1 (6 bases). Here the CDR3 DNA reads TGTGCCATCGGGGGGCTCGGGGATGGGCAGCCCCAGCATTTT. It yields the protein CAIGGLGDGQPQHF.